The entry below gives a single TCR beta chain sequence along with its context. The data are from a study of blood T cell repertoires in COVID-19. Turning to the study itself: Researchers got acute and convalescent COVID-19 samples from the United States, Italy and Spain.

All enrollees were roughly 18 to 90 years old and from around 25 US areas. The assay was immunoSEQ multiplex PCR, and TCRdb's table has in-frame clones only and misses some. The data show about 380,000 clones, approximately 90% seen once. The clonotype comes from a woman between 18 and 30 years old who had recovered from COVID-19. Input material: PBMCs or T cells enriched from blood (not recorded which).

The CDR3 DNA sequence: TGCGCCAGCAGCCAAGATCTAGCGGGGGTCCCCTCCTACAATGAGCAGTTCTTC. This translates into CASSQDLAGVPSYNEQFF. This chain links TRBV4-3 with TRBJ2-1; 10 bases fit TRBD2. The CDR3 loop spans 18 amino acids. Germline values: CDR1 LGHNA, CDR2 YSLEER. V lost 0 bases, J lost 0 bases, and 5 bases stayed unmatched.